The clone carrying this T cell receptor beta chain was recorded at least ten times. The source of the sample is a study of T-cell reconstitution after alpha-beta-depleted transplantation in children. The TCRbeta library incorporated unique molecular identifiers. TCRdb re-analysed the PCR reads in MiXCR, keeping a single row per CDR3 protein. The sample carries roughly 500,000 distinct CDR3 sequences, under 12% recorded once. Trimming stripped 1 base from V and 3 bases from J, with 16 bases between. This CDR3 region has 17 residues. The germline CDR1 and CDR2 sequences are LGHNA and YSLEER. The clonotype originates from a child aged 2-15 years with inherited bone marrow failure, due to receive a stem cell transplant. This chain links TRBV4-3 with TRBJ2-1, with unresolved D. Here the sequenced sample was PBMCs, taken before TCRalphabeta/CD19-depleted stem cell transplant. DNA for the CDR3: TGCGCCAGCAGCCAAGTGGGGTCAGGTAGCATCTACAATGAGCAGTTCTTC. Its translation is CASSQVGSGSIYNEQFF.